This T cell receptor (beta chain) was captured by sequencing in a study of prognosis after radiotherapy for stage I lung cancer (dated by TCRdb to the early 2020s). For the wider study: Between early 2018 and early 2019, about 20 stage I NSCLC patients were enrolled in Nanjing, China. Newly diagnosed primary stage I lung tumors occurred in around 13 patients, and oligometastatic NSCLC after surgical resection of the primary tumor occurred in 4 or 5. All patients were regarded as medically inoperable, because of comorbidities in about twelve patients and refusal of surgery in 6 to 8 patients. Ages in the cohort of approximately 13 men and 6 or 7 women ranged from roughly 50 to 95 years, with a median of 74. On tumor histology, some 11 patients had adenocarcinoma and more than 5 had squamous cell carcinoma. Image-guided IMRT or VMAT was used to deliver SBRT in 3 to 5 fractions at a biologically effective dose of at least 100 Gy. SBRT was not combined with any concurrent therapy in any patient. About 20% of the 19 patients developed distant metastases after SBRT, at a median of around seven months; the other 15 showed no significant progression. The study profiled peripheral blood TCR beta repertoires from stage I NSCLC patients before and after stereotactic body radiotherapy and related them to distant failure. The study sequenced 38 blood samples from around 19 patients, one before and one after SBRT per patient. What the study reported, not specific to this receptor: Whether the expanded TCR clones were tumor-specific was not determined. After SBRT, the count of unique TCR clones dropped from a median of roughly 10,000 beforehand to nearly 7,000 afterward (Wilcoxon paired P=0.011). Differences by metastasis status were reportedly seen in TRBV and TRBJ usage frequencies, involving two V genes at baseline and, after SBRT, roughly ten V genes and two J genes. None of the reported P values were adjusted for multiple comparisons. The small cohort and short follow-up limited the study, so independent validation of the findings is needed. Post-SBRT Shannon entropy and its change from baseline were lower in patients who developed distant metastases; baseline Shannon entropy was not associated with metastases.

This clonotype has a count of ten or more. Its antigen is not yet known. Per-nucleotide qualities are absent, and no much larger clonotype sits a single base away. A history of other malignancies or of prior chemotherapy or radiotherapy was absent in all patients, and node-negative disease was shown on CT and PET/CT in all patients. At each of two time points, about 5.5 milliliters of peripheral venous blood were collected in EDTA tubes. PBMCs were isolated by Ficoll-Paque Plus density-gradient centrifugation. Samples were stored at -80°C immediately after collection until analysis. Counted from cysteine to phenylalanine, this CDR3 has 14 amino acids. The read is trimmed to its CDR3 DNA, 42 bases read in frame from base 1. V and J are truncated by 1 base and 5 bases respectively, leaving an intervening sequence of 14 bases. CDR1 and CDR2 are drawn from the germline V gene (reference sequence): DFQATT, SNEGSKA.

Two rounds of multiplex PCR were performed to amplify the TCR beta CDR3 region from genomic DNA. In the first PCR round, primers specific to each TRBV and TRBJ gene were used, and the primer sequences were filed in Chinese patent CN105087789A. Universal primers were used in the second round of PCR. The Roche High Pure PCR Template Preparation Kit was used to extract genomic DNA from frozen PBMCs. Paired-end sequencing with 151 bp reads was performed on the libraries using an Illumina HiSeq 3000. Under the source paper's analysis protocol: Raw reads lacking the multiplex PCR primer sequences were removed with CutAdapt. PEAR was used to merge high-quality paired reads into contigs. By alignment to reference sequences, MiXCR assigned TRB V, D and J gene segments to each contig. To remove sequencing errors, CDR3 sequences were clustered according to base quality and sequence similarity. Shannon entropy, normalized by the natural log of the productive TCR sequence number, served as the measure of diversity. To get clonality, Shannon entropy was divided by the natural log of the number of unique clonotypes, and that result was subtracted from one. Using the Youden index from ROC curves, the researchers picked the repertoire-metric cut-offs for progression-free survival, and all analyses were carried out in R 3.5.3. In-frame beta chains were kept once TCRdb had trimmed the public reads at Q25 with fastp and called clones with MiXCR. Identical CDR3 protein sequences are pooled into one entry, listed with their most common genes and DNA. The V and J calls were not made by the authors but by TCRdb's processing. The sample records some 35,000 distinct CDR3 sequences, about 34% of which are singletons. The ten largest clonotypes hold approximately 17% of the sample.

The receptor chain draws on TRBV20-1 and TRBJ2-5; a tentative D call is TRBD2 (6 bases match). Sequencing used PBMCs, obtained before or after stereotactic body radiation therapy (not recorded which). The sequence was collected from a donor over 45 with non-small cell lung cancer. The CDR3 region has the sequence CSARAGDFGETQYF. The nucleotide sequence reads TGCAGTGCTAGAGCTGGGGACTTTGGGGAGACCCAGTACTTC.